These 23 T cell receptor beta chains came from one sample sequenced in a study of blood T cell repertoires in COVID-19. Generated by immunoSEQ multiplex PCR, the TCRdb table keeps only in-frame clones and is missing some. Of about 240,000 clones listed, approximately 91% are singletons. Sequenced input: peripheral blood. These TCRs come from a woman aged 25 to 39 with acute or convalescent COVID-19.

This clone occurred a few times. The chain recombines TRBV29-1 with TRBJ1-2, with TRBD1 as a possible D gene (5 bases). Trimming took off 3 bases at V and 1 base at J, with 12 bases between the two ends. CDR3 size: 14 residues. CDR1 is SQVTM, CDR2 ANQGSEA, per germline. The CDR3 DNA follows: TGCAGCGTTGACATGGGACTCAGTAACTATGGCTACACCTTC. This sequence encodes CSVDMGLSNYGYTF.

The J gene is TRBJ2-5, the V gene TRBV5-3; 14 positions agree with TRBD2. TRBV5-3 is placed among ORFs of uncertain function. The CDR3 is 17 residues long. The J segment lost 2 bases and the V segment lost 3 bases, leaving 6 bases of the junction unmatched. In nucleotides, the CDR3 is TGTGCCAGAAGCTGGAAGGGGACTAGCGGGAGACAAGAGACCCAGTACTTC. It is translated as CARSWKGTSGRQETQYF.

V and J are TRBV7-6 and TRBJ2-2, with a tentative D call TRBD1 (5 bases). Germline CDR1 is SGHVS and CDR2 is FNYEAQ. V lost 1 base and J lost 7, with 10 bases in between. CDR3 length equals 14 residues. This CDR3 reads CASSLGGAGGELFF. The CDR3 DNA reads TGTGCCAGCAGCTTAGGGGGCGCAGGCGGGGAGCTGTTTTTT.

The rearrangement uses TRBV12-5 and TRBJ2-7; TRBD1 agrees at 11 bases. After removal of 5 bases from V and 6 bases from J, the junction contained 6 bases not matched to a gene. CDR3 size: 14 residues. CDR1 and CDR2 from the germline V gene are LGHNT and FRNRAP. DNA of the CDR3: TGTGCTAGTGGTCCCTCCGGGACAGGGGGCGAGCAGTACTTC. This encodes CASGPSGTGGEQYF.

The rearrangement uses TRBV6-5 and TRBJ2-5, with 8 bases identical to TRBD2. Germline-derived CDR1 and CDR2 are MNHEY and SVGAGI. The CDR3 spans 15 residues. V dropped 2 bases and J dropped 5; count of bases not matched to a gene: 7. DNA of the CDR3: TGTGCCAGCAGTTACGGTCGGACGGGAGGGGAGACCCAGTACTTC. Protein: CASSYGRTGGETQYF.

The chain links TRBV7-9 to TRBJ2-3, with D perhaps TRBD1 (5 bases). Trimming left V 3 bases short and J 1 base short, with 11 bases between. The CDR3 consists of 15 residues. Per germline, CDR1 SEHNR and CDR2 FQNEAQ (reference sequence). CDR3 coding DNA: TGTGCCAGCAGCTTCCTGAGACAGCGCACAGATACGCAGTATTTT. This codes for CASSFLRQRTDTQYF.

The genes are TRBV9 and TRBJ2-3, with 9 bases fitting TRBD2. In germline, CDR1 is SGDLS, CDR2 YYNGEE. The CDR3 has 16 amino acids. Germline trimming cut 3 bases from V and 4 bases from J; bases unmatched to any gene: 9. The CDR3, as DNA: TGTGCCAGCAGCGGTACACTAGCGGGTATCGCAGATACGCAGTATTTT. Protein product: CASSGTLAGIADTQYF.

The J gene is TRBJ1-5, the V gene TRBV27; D is perhaps TRBD1 (5 bases). V dropped 5 bases and J dropped 3 bases, with 17 bases sitting between them. This CDR3 is built from 16 residues. Germline CDR1 is MNHEY and CDR2 is SMNVEV (reference sequence). CDR3 in DNA: TGTGCCAGCAGTCTTTCGGGGGGAGAAGTCAATCAGCCCCAGCATTTT. It translates to CASSLSGGEVNQPQHF.

This chain connects TRBV11-2 to TRBJ2-1, with D possibly TRBD2 on 5 matching bases. The CDR3 runs to 12 residues. The germline V gene encodes CDR1 SGHAT and CDR2 FQNNGV. With 5 bases removed from V and 8 bases from J, the gap between germline ends came to 10 bases. CDR3 nucleotide sequence: TGTGCCAGCAGCGGTGGCGGGTATGAGCAGTTCTTC. As protein: CASSGGGYEQFF. Drawing the rest from reference TRBV11-2 and TRBJ2-1, the complete variable domain is EAGVAQSPRYKIIEKRQSVAFWCNPISGHATLYWYQQILGQGPKLLIQFQNNGVVDDSQLPKDRFSAERLKGVDSTLKIQPAKLEDSAVYLCASSGGGYEQFFGPGTRLTVL.

The J gene is TRBJ1-4, the V gene TRBV9, with 9 nucleotides matching TRBD1. The trim removed 8 bases at V and 8 bases at J, leaving 16 bases unmatched. Per the germline V gene, CDR1 is SGDLS and CDR2 is YYNGEE. CDR3 size: 16 residues. CDR3 loop: CARKTFTGTGIEKLFF. CDR3 sequence (DNA): TGTGCCAGGAAGACTTTCACCGGGACAGGGATCGAAAAACTGTTTTTT.

The V call is TRBV30, the J call TRBJ1-5; tentative D call: TRBD1 (5 bases). The V gene's germline CDR1 is GTSNPN and CDR2 SVGIG (reference sequence). The CDR3 length is 14 residues. V lost 3 bases and J 5 bases, leaving 14 bases between the germline ends. CDR3 DNA sequence: TGTGCCTGGAGGGGGCCTCTTGGCGATCAGCCCCAGCATTTT. This translates into CAWRGPLGDQPQHF.

The chain uses TRBV7-2 and TRBJ2-7; D call uncertain. The CDR3 runs to 12 residues. The ends were cut back, 8 bases at V and 2 bases at J, with 10 bases in the middle. Germline V lookup: CDR1 SGHTA, CDR2 FQGNSA. The CDR3 region has the DNA TGTGCCAGCGGGTGGGCCCCCTACGAGCAGTACTTC. It specifies CASGWAPYEQYF.

The chain has TRBV4-3 and TRBJ2-3; D is unresolved. The CDR3 is made up of 13 amino acids. Germline CDR1 and CDR2: LGHNA and YSLEER. V shed 3 bases and J shed 4 bases, with 8 bases lying between them. CDR3 sequence (DNA): TGCGCCAGCAGCCATTACCGGTCAGATACGCAGTATTTT. Residues: CASSHYRSDTQYF.

V usage is TRBV14 and J usage is TRBJ2-5; 13 nucleotides line up with TRBD2. CDR3 length: 16 amino acids. Unmatched junction bases numbered 9, after V lost 6 bases and J lost 5 bases. Germline CDR1 and CDR2: SGHDN and FVKESK. The CDR3 region has the DNA TGTGCCAGCAGTCCCTGGACTAGCGGGAGCTTTGAGACCCAGTACTTC. As protein: CASSPWTSGSFETQYF.

The CDR3 loop reads CASSLGSGGPSTQYF. The CDR3 coding sequence is TGTGCCAGCAGTTTAGGATCGGGAGGGCCGAGTACGCAGTATTTT. This sequence joins TRBV27 and TRBJ2-3; 8 nucleotides align to TRBD2. This CDR3 spans 15 amino acids. CDR1 is MNHEY and CDR2 is SMNVEV in the germline V gene (reference sequence). After removal of 2 bases from V and 8 bases from J, the junction contained 9 bases not matched to a gene.

The genes are TRBV30 and TRBJ1-5, with D hard to call. The CDR3 loop spans 13 amino acids. CDR1 GTSNPN and CDR2 SVGIG come from the germline V gene (reference sequence). V was cut by 1 base and J by 0 bases, with 4 bases left in between. CDR3: CAWSDSSNQPQHF. CDR3 nucleotide sequence: TGTGCCTGGAGTGACAGTAGCAATCAGCCCCAGCATTTT.

The genes are TRBV5-1 and TRBJ2-1; TRBD2 agrees at 11 bases. This CDR3 has 14 residues. V shed 2 bases and J 7 bases; nucleotides not matched to a gene: 2. CDR1 is SGHRS and CDR2 is YFSETQ in the germline V gene. DNA for the CDR3: TGCGCCAGCAGCTTAACTAGCGGGAGTAATGAGCAGTTCTTC. Its protein product is CASSLTSGSNEQFF.

This clone was counted once. This chain links TRBV24-1 with TRBJ2-1, with 9 bases matching TRBD1. The ends lost 4 bases at V and 10 bases at J; junction bases unmatched: 7. The CDR3 length is 14 residues. CDR1 and CDR2 (germline): KGHDR, SFDVKD. The CDR3 loop reads CATSDPGTGIEQFF. The CDR3 DNA follows: TGTGCCACCAGTGACCCCGGGACAGGGATCGAGCAGTTCTTC.

The V and J genes are TRBV28 and TRBJ2-7; D is unclear. The CDR3 spans 12 residues. Deletions cut 7 bases from V and 3 bases from J, with 10 bases between. Germline V lookup: CDR1 MDHEN, CDR2 SYDVKM. The CDR3 here is CASTTAYYEQYF. CDR3 bases: TGTGCCAGCACAACAGCTTACTACGAGCAGTACTTC.

CDR3 residues: CASSQGGGASTEAFF. The CDR3 region has the DNA TGTGCCAGCAGCCAAGGAGGGGGCGCATCCACTGAAGCTTTCTTT. V is TRBV3-1 (or the pseudogene TRBV3-2) and J is TRBJ1-1; 7 bases line up with TRBD1. The V gene's germline CDR1 is LGHDT and CDR2 YNNKEL (reference sequence). With V trimmed by 1 base and J by 4 bases, 6 bases remained unmatched. The CDR3 consists of 15 residues.

The V call is TRBV7-3, the J call TRBJ2-2, with 8 nucleotides matching TRBD1. J was trimmed by 1 base and V by 4 bases; bases with no gene match: 5. CDR1 is SGHTA, CDR2 FQGTGA, per germline. The CDR3 has 16 amino acids. This chain's CDR3 is CASSSHRGRNTGELFF. CDR3 bases: TGTGCCAGCAGCTCACACAGGGGGAGGAACACCGGGGAGCTGTTTTTT. The full variable domain, its missing parts supplied by reference TRBV7-3 and TRBJ2-2, is GAGVSQTPSNKVTEKGKYVELRCDPISGHTALYWYRQSLGQGPEFLIYFQGTGAADDSGLPNDRFFAVRPEGSVSTLKIQRTERGDSAVYLCASSSHRGRNTGELFFGEGSRLTVL.

V is TRBV19 and J is TRBJ2-3, with 10 bases identical to TRBD2. This CDR3 region has 15 residues. The germline CDR1 and CDR2 sequences are LNHDA and SQIVND (reference sequence). The V segment lost 5 bases and the J segment 2 bases; nucleotides outside the gene matches: 4. Here the CDR3 reads CASSEREGPTDTQYF. The CDR3 DNA reads TGTGCCAGTAGTGAGCGGGAGGGCCCCACAGATACGCAGTATTTT.

This sequence joins TRBV6-4 and TRBJ2-1; 7 bases match TRBD2. This CDR3 comprises 16 residues. The V and J ends lost 2 bases and 5 bases, in that order; junction bases with no gene match: 9. Germline V gene lookup returns CDR1 MRHNA and CDR2 SNTAGT. CDR3 loop: CASSDSPRTSNNEQFF. The CDR3 DNA follows: TGTGCCAGCAGTGACAGTCCCAGGACTAGTAACAATGAGCAGTTCTTC.